There are a few counts of the clone carrying this TCR beta chain. Its specificity is unknown. Time point given: newly diagnosed GD, antithyroid drugs for less than 3 months. Generation of the TCR library employed RNA extracted from PBMCs. These data belong to a study of regulatory T cells in long-lasting Graves disease. There are 14 residues in the CDR3. Germline V lookup: CDR1 MNHEY, CDR2 SVGEGT. Trimming cost V 6 bases and J 3 bases; bases outside gene matches: 8. Study results and caveats: Lower TCR diversity was seen in persistent Graves' patients than in newly diagnosed ones. Persistent disease samples used TRBV28, TRBJ1-2 and TRBJ2-5 preferentially.

Arm-PCR with iRepertoire HTBI primers amplified the CDR3 regions for these TCR beta libraries. TCRdb redid the calling of the multiplex PCR reads with MiXCR, one entry per CDR3 protein. The sample records 350,000 to 550,000 distinct CDR3 sequences, roughly 17% being singletons. The same specimen was also included in a second study, on T cells in Graves' hyperthyroidism and ophthalmopathy.

Specimen: peripheral blood mononuclear cells (PBMCs), collected at new diagnosis, from a patient treated with antithyroid drugs. The origin of this receptor is a young woman with Graves disease. The chain combines TRBV6-2 or TRBV6-3 with TRBJ2-7; 7 nucleotides match TRBD1. CDR3 sequence (DNA): TGTGCCAGCAGGGCTGACAGGGCAGACTACGAGCAGTACTTC. Encoded protein: CASRADRADYEQYF.